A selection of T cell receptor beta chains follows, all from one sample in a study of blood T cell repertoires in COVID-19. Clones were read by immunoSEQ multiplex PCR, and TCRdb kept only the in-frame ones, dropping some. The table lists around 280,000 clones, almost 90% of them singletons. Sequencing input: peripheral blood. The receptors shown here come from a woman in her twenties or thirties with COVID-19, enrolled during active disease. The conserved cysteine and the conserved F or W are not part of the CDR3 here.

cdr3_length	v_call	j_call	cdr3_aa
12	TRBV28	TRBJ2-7	ASRETGGSYEQY
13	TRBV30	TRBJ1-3	AWSEGDLSGNTIY
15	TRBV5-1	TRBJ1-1	ASGTGPGTGGRTEAF
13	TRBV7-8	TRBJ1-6	ASSLLALGNSPLH
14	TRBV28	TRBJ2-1	ASSFPIPGGHNEQF
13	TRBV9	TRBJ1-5	ASSGTGNINQPQH
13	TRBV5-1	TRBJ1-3	ASSLASSSGNTIY
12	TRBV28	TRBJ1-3	ASSSRHKRNTIY
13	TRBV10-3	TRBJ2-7	ASNGGTSGRREQY
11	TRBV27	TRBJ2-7	ASSSFKSYEQY
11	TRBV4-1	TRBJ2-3	ASSLTRPDTQY
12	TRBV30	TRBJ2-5	AWSSLAPQETQY
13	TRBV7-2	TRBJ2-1	ASSLGGRAGVEQF
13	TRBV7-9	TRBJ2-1	ASSLGGSWNNEQF
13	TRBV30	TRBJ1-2	AWNWFAGQVNGYT
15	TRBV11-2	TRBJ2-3	ASSLWRAGQGTDTQY
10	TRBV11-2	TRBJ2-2	ASSPRAGELF
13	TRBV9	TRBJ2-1	ASSLSQTTYNEQF
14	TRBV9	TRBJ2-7	ASSPRLAGATGEQY
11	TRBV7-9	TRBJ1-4	ASSPAGNEKLF
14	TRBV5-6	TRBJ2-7	ASSPLLAGAAYEQY
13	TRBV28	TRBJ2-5	ASSAPGTGGETQY
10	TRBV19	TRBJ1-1	ASSSLAGEAF
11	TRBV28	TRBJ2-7	ASRPTNRYEQY
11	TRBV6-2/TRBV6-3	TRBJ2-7	ASSSQGSYEQY
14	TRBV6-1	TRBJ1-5	ASSELPRGNLQPQH
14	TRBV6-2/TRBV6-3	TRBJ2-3	ASSRAKTSGTDTQY
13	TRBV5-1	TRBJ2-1	ASSGGLAGDNEQF
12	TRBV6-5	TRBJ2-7	ASSYSSSSYEQY
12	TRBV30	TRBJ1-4	AWARALPNEKLF
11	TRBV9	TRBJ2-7	ASSGTSGYEQY
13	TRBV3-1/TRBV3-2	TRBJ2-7	ASSQDPSIRSEQY
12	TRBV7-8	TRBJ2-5	ASTRDSYQETQY
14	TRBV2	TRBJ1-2	ASSEAGQYTSYGYT